The 22 T cell receptor beta chains given below trace back to one sample, sequenced in a study of blood T cell repertoires in COVID-19. Measured with immunoSEQ multiplex PCR; TCRdb has only the in-frame clones, and not every one. Altogether around 430,000 clones are present, approximately 89% being singletons, with the ten largest covering roughly 12%. The sequenced material came from peripheral blood. These receptors all stem from a woman aged 50 to 60 with COVID-19, enrolled during active disease.

The V call is TRBV6-5, the J call TRBJ2-2; D uncertain. Germline V gene data show CDR1 as MNHEY and CDR2 as SVGAGI. Trimming pared 6 bases from V and 3 bases from J, leaving 8 bases between. The CDR3 totals 13 residues. The CDR3 coding sequence is TGTGCCAGCAGATCCCTTGACACCGGGGAGCTGTTTTTT. Amino acid sequence: CASRSLDTGELFF.

The V call is TRBV5-1, the J call TRBJ1-1; tentatively, D is TRBD1 (6 bases). The V gene's germline CDR1 is SGHRS and CDR2 YFSETQ. Trimming left V 0 bases short and J 4 bases short, with 13 bases between. The CDR3 totals 15 residues. The CDR3, as DNA: TGCGCCAGCAGCTTGGGGTGGGGGCAGGTCACTGAAGCTTTCTTT. It yields the protein CASSLGWGQVTEAFF.

The V gene is TRBV30, the J gene TRBJ2-1; possibly TRBD2 for D (7 bases). The CDR3 is 12 amino acids. V was cut by 0 bases and J by 8 bases, with 8 bases left in between. Per germline, CDR1 GTSNPN and CDR2 SVGIG (reference sequence). The CDR3 sequence is CAWSVGGDEQFF. The DNA of the CDR3 is TGTGCCTGGAGTGTAGGGGGGGATGAGCAGTTCTTC.

The chain has TRBV7-2 and TRBJ1-2, with D tentatively TRBD1 (6 bases). With 3 bases removed from V and 1 base from J, the gap between germline ends came to 12 bases. CDR1 and CDR2 from the germline V gene are SGHTA and FQGNSA. This CDR3 is built from 15 residues. The CDR3 spells CASSFRDIYNYGYTF. The CDR3 DNA follows: TGTGCCAGCAGCTTCAGGGACATCTATAACTATGGCTACACCTTC.

This sequence joins TRBV3-1 (or the pseudogene TRBV3-2) and TRBJ1-4; tentative D call: TRBD1 (5 bases). The CDR3 loop spans 17 amino acids. The germline V gene has CDR1 LGHDT and CDR2 YNNKEL (reference sequence). Trimming removed 1 base at V and 6 bases at J, with 18 bases between. CDR3 in DNA: TGTGCCAGCAGCCAAGGCAGCGTTTCACAGGCCGATGAAAAACTGTTTTTT. Translation: CASSQGSVSQADEKLFF.

The rearrangement joins TRBV2 to TRBJ2-7, with 7 bases fitting TRBD1. This CDR3 has 12 amino acids. CDR1 is SNHLY, CDR2 FYNNEI, per germline. V was pared by 11 bases and J by 4 bases, with 8 bases of the junction left unmatched. Written as DNA, the CDR3 is TGTGCCGCCGGGACAGACTCTTACGAGCAGTACTTC. Protein: CAAGTDSYEQYF.

The chain recombines TRBV19 with TRBJ2-1, with 13 bases that match TRBD2. The CDR3 sequence is 17 residues long. The J segment lost 1 base and the V segment lost 5 bases, leaving 5 bases of the junction unmatched. Germline-derived CDR1 and CDR2 are LNHDA and SQIVND (reference sequence). This CDR3 reads CASSPWTSGGSYNEQFF. CDR3 DNA: TGTGCCAGTAGTCCCTGGACTAGCGGGGGTTCCTACAATGAGCAGTTCTTC.

V is TRBV14 and J is TRBJ1-3; no reliable D call. V was pared by 4 bases and J by 4 bases, with 8 bases between. The CDR3 contains 13 residues. The germline gives CDR1 SGHDN, CDR2 FVKESK. The CDR3 sequence: CASSRGSGNTIYF. In DNA form, the CDR3 reads TGTGCCAGCAGCCGAGGGTCCGGAAACACCATATATTTT.

The chain joins TRBV7-3 to TRBJ2-3; 8 nucleotides line up with TRBD2. Trimming took 6 bases from V and 2 from J; bases not matched to a gene: 4. CDR3 length: 14 residues. Germline CDR1 reads SGHTA; CDR2 reads FQGTGA. As DNA, the CDR3 is TGTGCCAGCAGGCTAGCGGGCCCCACAGATACGCAGTATTTT. This translates into CASRLAGPTDTQYF.

J is TRBJ2-3 and V is TRBV5-8; D gene unclear. The CDR3 runs to 15 residues. CDR1 is SGHTS, CDR2 YDEGEE, per germline. Trimming stripped 0 bases from V and 2 bases from J, with 10 bases between. As DNA, the CDR3 is TGTGCCAGCAGCTTGGGCCCCACTACCACAGATACGCAGTATTTT. It encodes CASSLGPTTTDTQYF.

The rearrangement links TRBV5-6 to TRBJ1-6; weak D call: TRBD1 (5 bases). Deletions cut 4 bases from V and 11 bases from J, with 10 bases between. Germline V gives CDR1 SGHDT, CDR2 YYEEEE. The CDR3 totals 12 residues. CDR3 DNA: TGTGCCAGCAGCGGGCAGGGTCCACCCCTCCACTTT. It yields the protein CASSGQGPPLHF.

Notes on this clone: In the same sample, other DNA sequences code for this CDR3. V is TRBV6-5 and J is TRBJ1-2; D perhaps matches TRBD1 (5 bases). In germline, CDR1 is MNHEY, CDR2 SVGAGI. CDR3 length: 13 amino acids. V was clipped by 2 bases and J by 5 bases, with 9 bases between them. CDR3 in amino acids: CASSYDRTYGYTF. The DNA of the CDR3 is TGTGCCAGCAGTTACGACAGAACATATGGCTACACCTTC.

This clone was seen a handful of times. The V and J genes are TRBV7-8 and TRBJ2-7; 13 nucleotides match TRBD2. Germline V gene data show CDR1 as SGHVS and CDR2 as FQNEAQ. V shed 5 bases and J 4 bases; nucleotides not matched to a gene: 8. This CDR3 has 16 residues. The CDR3 coding sequence is TGTGCCAGCAGCCAGGAGACTAGCGGGGGGCAGTACGAGCAGTACTTC. As protein: CASSQETSGGQYEQYF.

This clone has only one observation. The gene calls are TRBV6-5 and TRBJ1-4, with D uncertain. CDR1 MNHEY and CDR2 SVGAGI come from the germline V gene. V lost 6 bases and J lost 2, with 7 bases in between. The CDR3 consists of 13 residues. CDR3 sequence reads: CASRLSTNEKLFF. The CDR3 coding sequence is TGTGCCAGCAGACTGAGTACTAATGAAAAACTGTTTTTT.

This chain connects TRBV30 to TRBJ1-6; perhaps TRBD1 as D (5 bases). Germline V gene sequence: CDR1 GTSNPN, CDR2 SVGIG (reference sequence). Trimming pared 0 bases from V and 4 bases from J, leaving 7 bases between. The CDR3 covers 14 residues. The CDR3 bases are TGTGCCTGGAGTGTAACAGGTTATAATTCACCCCTCCACTTT. This encodes CAWSVTGYNSPLHF.

The chain carries TRBV11-2 and TRBJ2-7; TRBD1 is a possible D gene (6 bases). The CDR3 sequence is 12 residues long. Looked up from germline, CDR1 is SGHAT and CDR2 is FQNNGV. Trimming removed 3 bases at V and 5 bases at J, with 8 bases between. Written as DNA, the CDR3 is TGTGCCAGCAGCTTTCAGGGGAACGAGCAGTACTTC. Translated: CASSFQGNEQYF.

About this clone itself: This sample also contains other DNA sequences that code for the same CDR3. This chain connects TRBV19 to TRBJ2-3, with no clear D. Per the germline V gene, CDR1 is LNHDA and CDR2 is SQIVND (reference sequence). This CDR3 spans 14 amino acids. Trimming removed 2 bases at V and 0 bases at J, with 6 bases between. CDR3 amino acids: CASSISGSTDTQYF. The CDR3 DNA sequence: TGTGCCAGTAGTATATCGGGTAGCACAGATACGCAGTATTTT.

The count of this clone is one. The gene calls are TRBV11-2 and TRBJ2-5; 8 bases match TRBD2. Germline V gives CDR1 SGHAT, CDR2 FQNNGV. The CDR3 sequence is 13 residues long. Unmatched junction bases numbered 5, after V lost 7 bases and J lost 4 bases. CDR3 DNA sequence: TGTGCCAGCACCTATGGACTAGCAGAGACCCAGTACTTC. Translating gives CASTYGLAETQYF.

The chain has TRBV2 and TRBJ2-3; 10 bases line up with TRBD1. Germline V lookup: CDR1 SNHLY, CDR2 FYNNEI. The V segment lost 7 bases and the J segment 4 bases; nucleotides outside the gene matches: 5. CDR3 length: 14 amino acids. CDR3 loop: CASTLDRGADTQYF. The CDR3, as DNA: TGTGCCAGCACTCTGGACAGGGGGGCAGATACGCAGTATTTT. Using reference TRBV2 and TRBJ2-3 for the parts outside the CDR3, the full variable domain is EPEVTQTPSHQVTQMGQEVILRCVPISNHLYFYWYRQILGQKVEFLVSFYNNEISEKSEIFDDQFSVERPDGSNFTLKIRSTKLEDSAMYFCASTLDRGADTQYFGPGTRLTVL.

The chain combines TRBV5-5 with TRBJ2-5, with D possibly being TRBD2 (5 bases). From germline, CDR1 is SGHKS and CDR2 YYEKEE (reference sequence). There are 13 residues in the CDR3. The germline V and J ends were trimmed by 3 bases and 5 bases, with 11 bases remaining between them. The chain's CDR3 is CASSSGPGETQYF. The CDR3 nucleotides read TGTGCCAGCAGCTCAGGACCGGGGGAGACCCAGTACTTC.

This chain uses TRBV27 with TRBJ2-2; 10 bases match TRBD1. The CDR3 is 15 amino acids. Germline V gene data show CDR1 as MNHEY and CDR2 as SMNVEV (reference sequence). V trimming: 8 bases; J trimming: 6 bases; junction bases outside the gene matches: 9. The CDR3 protein is CASRPTGGLSGELFF. DNA of the CDR3: TGTGCCAGCCGCCCGACAGGGGGCCTTTCCGGGGAGCTGTTTTTT.

This chain uses TRBV27 with TRBJ2-7; maybe TRBD2 (6 bases). The germline V and J ends were trimmed by 4 bases and 3 bases, with 10 bases remaining between them. This CDR3 spans 13 amino acids. Germline CDR1 MNHEY, CDR2 SMNVEV (reference sequence). CDR3 sequence: CASSSGLFYEQYF. The DNA of the CDR3 is TGTGCCAGCAGTTCGGGACTGTTCTACGAGCAGTACTTC.